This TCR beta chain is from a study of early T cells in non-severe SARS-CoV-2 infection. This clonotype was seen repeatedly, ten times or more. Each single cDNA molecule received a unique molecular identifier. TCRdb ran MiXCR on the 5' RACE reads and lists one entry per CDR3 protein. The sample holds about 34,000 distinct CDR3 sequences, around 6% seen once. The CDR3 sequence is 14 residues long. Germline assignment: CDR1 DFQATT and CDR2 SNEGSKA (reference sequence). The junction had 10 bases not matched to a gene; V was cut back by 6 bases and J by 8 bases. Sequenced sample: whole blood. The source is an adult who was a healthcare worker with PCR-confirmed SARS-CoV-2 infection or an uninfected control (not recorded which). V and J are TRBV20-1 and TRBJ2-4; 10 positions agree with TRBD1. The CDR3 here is CSARRQGARDIQYF. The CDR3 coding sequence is TGCAGTGCCCGCCGACAGGGGGCAAGGGACATTCAGTACTTC.